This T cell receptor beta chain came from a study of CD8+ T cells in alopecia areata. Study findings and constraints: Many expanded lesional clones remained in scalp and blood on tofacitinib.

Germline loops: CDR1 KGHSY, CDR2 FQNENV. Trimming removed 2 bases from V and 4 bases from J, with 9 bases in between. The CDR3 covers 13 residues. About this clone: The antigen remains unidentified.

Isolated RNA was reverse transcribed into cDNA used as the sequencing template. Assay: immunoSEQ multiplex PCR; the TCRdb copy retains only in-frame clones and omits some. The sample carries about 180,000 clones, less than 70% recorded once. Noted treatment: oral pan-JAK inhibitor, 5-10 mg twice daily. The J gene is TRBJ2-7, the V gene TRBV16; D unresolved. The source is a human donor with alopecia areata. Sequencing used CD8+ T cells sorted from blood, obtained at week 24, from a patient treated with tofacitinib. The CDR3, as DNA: TGTGCCAGCAGCCAACTGGACGGGTACGAGCAGTACTTC. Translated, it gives CASSQLDGYEQYF.